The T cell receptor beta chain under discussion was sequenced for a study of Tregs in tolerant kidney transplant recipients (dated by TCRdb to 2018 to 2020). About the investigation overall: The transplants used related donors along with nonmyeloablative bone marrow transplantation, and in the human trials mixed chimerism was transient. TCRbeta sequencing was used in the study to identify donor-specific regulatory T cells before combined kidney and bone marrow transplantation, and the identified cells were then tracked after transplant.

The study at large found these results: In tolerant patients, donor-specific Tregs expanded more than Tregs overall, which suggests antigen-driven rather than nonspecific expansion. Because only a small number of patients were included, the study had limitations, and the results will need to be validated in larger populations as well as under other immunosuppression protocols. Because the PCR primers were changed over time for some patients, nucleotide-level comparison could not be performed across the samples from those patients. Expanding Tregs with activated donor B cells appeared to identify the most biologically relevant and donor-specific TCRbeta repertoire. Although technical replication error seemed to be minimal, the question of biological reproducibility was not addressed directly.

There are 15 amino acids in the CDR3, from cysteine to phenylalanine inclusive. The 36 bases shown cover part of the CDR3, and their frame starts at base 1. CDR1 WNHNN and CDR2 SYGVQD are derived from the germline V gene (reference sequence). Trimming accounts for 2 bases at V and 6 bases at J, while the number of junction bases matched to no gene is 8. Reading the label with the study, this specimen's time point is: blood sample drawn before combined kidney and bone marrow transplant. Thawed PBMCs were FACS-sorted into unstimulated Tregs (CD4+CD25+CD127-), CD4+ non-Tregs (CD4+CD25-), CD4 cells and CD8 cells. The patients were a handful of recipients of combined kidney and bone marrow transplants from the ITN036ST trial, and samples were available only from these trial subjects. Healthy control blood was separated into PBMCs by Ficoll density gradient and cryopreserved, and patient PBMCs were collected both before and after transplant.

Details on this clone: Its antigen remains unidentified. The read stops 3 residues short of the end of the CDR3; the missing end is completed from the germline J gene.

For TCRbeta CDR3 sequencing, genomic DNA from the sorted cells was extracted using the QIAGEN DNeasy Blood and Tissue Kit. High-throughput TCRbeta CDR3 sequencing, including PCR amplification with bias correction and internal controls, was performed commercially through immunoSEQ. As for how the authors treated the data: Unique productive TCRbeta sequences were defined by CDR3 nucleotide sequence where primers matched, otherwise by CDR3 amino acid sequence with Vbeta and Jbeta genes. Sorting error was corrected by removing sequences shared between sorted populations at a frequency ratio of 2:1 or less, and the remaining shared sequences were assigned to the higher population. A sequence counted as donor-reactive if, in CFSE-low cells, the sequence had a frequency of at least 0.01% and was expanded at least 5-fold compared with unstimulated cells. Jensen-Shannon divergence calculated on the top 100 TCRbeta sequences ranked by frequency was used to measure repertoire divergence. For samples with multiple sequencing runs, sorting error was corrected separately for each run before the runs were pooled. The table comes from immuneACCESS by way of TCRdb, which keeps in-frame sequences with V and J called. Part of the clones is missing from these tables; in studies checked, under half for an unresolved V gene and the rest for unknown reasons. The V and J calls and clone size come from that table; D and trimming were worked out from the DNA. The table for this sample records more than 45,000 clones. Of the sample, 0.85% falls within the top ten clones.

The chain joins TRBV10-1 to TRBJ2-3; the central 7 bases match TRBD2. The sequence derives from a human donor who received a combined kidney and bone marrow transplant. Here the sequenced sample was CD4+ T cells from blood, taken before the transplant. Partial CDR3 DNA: TGCGCCAGCAGTGAGAGACTAGCTCAGGTGGATACG. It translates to CASSERLAQVDT. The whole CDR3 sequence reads CASSERLAQVDTQYF.